This T cell receptor beta chain was recovered during a study of tumor and adjacent non-tumor tissue in lung cancer. On the study more broadly: Stage I to III disease affected some 11 men and roughly five women aged about 30 to 76.

No cell sorting was done before RNA was extracted from the tissue. A remark on this clonotype: Antigen specificity is unknown.

General study findings and limits: Tumor tissue had significantly higher TCR diversity than normal lung.

The library came from three nested PCR rounds adapted from ARM-PCR protocols. TCRdb independently ran MiXCR on the multiplex PCR reads; one entry per CDR3 protein. The sample lists roughly 66,000 distinct CDR3 sequences, more than 70% occurring once. The CDR3 runs to 12 residues. Germline V gene lookup returns CDR1 SQVTM and CDR2 ANQGSEA. Sequencing used lung tumor tissue. The chain is built from TRBV29-1 and TRBJ1-1; D gene unclear. The receptor's source is a man in his sixties with non-small cell lung cancer. The CDR3 is CNATPLPDEAFF. CDR3 sequence (DNA): TGCAACGCCACCCCCCTTCCCGATGAAGCTTTCTTT.